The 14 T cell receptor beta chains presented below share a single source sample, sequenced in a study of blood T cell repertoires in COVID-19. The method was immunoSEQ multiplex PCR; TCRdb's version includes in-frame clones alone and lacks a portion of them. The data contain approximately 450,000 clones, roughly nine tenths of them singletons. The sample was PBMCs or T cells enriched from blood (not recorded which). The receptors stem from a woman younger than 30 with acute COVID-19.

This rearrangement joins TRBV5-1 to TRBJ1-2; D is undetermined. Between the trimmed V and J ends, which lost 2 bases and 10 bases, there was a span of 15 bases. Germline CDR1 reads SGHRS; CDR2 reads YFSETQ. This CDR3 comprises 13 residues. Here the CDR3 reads CASSLTEGSDYTF. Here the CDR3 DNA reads TGCGCCAGCAGCTTAACAGAGGGTTCTGACTACACCTTC.

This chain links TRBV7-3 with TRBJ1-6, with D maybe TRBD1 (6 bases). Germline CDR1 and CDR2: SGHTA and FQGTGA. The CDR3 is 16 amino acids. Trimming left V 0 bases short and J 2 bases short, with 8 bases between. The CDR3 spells CASSLTGQPYNSPLHF. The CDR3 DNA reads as TGTGCCAGCAGCTTAACTGGACAGCCCTATAATTCACCCCTCCACTTT.

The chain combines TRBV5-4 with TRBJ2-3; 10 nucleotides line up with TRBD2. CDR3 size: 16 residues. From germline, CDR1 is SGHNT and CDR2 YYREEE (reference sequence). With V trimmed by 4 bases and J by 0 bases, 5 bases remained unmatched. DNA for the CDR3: TGTGCCAGCAGCCTGGGACTAGCGTCGAGCACAGATACGCAGTATTTT. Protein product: CASSLGLASSTDTQYF.

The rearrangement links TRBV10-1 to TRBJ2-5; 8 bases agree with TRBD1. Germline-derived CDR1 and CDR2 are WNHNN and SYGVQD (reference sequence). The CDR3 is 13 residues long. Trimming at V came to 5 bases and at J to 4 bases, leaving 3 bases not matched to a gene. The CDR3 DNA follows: TGCGCCAGCAGTTCCGGGACAGGAGAGACCCAGTACTTC. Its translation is CASSSGTGETQYF.

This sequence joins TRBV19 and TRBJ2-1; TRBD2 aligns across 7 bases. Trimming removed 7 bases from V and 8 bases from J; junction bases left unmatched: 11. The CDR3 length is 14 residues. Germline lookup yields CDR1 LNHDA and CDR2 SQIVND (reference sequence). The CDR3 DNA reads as TGTGCCAGTAAGTCGGGGAGGGCCGATGATGAGCAGTTCTTC. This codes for CASKSGRADDEQFF.

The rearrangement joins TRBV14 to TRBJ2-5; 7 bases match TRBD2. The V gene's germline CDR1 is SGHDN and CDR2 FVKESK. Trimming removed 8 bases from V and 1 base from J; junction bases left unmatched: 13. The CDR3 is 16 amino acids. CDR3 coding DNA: TGTGCCAGCCCCAATCGGTGCGGGGGTCCCCAAGAGACCCAGTACTTC. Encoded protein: CASPNRCGGPQETQYF.

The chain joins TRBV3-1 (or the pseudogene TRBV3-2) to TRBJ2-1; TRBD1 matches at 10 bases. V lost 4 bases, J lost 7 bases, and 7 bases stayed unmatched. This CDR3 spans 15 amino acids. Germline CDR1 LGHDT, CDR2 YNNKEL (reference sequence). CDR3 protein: CASSPRQGAGNEQFF. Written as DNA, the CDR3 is TGTGCCAGCAGCCCCAGACAGGGGGCCGGTAATGAGCAGTTCTTC.

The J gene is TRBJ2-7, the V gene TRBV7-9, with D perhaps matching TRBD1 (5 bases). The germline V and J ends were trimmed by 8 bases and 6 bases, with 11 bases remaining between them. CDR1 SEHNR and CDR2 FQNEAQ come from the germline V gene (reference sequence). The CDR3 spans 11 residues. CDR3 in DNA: TGTGCCAGCGCTCTAAGGGGCGAGCAGTACTTC. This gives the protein CASALRGEQYF.

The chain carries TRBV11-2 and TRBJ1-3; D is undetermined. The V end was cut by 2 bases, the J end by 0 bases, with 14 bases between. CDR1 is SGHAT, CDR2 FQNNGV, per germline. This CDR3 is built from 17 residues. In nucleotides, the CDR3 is TGTGCCAGCAGCTTATTTCCGGGTCCCTTCTCTGGAAACACCATATATTTT. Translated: CASSLFPGPFSGNTIYF.

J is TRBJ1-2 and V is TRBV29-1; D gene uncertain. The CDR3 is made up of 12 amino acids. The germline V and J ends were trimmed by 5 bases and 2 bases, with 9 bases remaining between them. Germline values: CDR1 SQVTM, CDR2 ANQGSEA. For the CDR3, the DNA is TGCAGCGTTTGGGCAATGAACTATGGCTACACCTTC. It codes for CSVWAMNYGYTF.

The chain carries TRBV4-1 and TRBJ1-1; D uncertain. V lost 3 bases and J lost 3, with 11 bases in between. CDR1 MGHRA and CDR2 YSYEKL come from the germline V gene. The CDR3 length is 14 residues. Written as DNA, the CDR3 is TGCGCCAGCAGCCAGAGGTGGTCGGACACTGAAGCTTTCTTT. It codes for CASSQRWSDTEAFF.

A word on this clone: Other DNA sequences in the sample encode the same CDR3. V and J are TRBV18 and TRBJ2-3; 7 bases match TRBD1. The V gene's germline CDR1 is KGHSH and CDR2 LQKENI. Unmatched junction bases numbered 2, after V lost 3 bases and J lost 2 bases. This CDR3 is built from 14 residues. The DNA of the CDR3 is TGTGCCAGCTCACCGGGACAGTCCACAGATACGCAGTATTTT. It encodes CASSPGQSTDTQYF. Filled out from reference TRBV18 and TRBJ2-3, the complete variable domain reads NAGVMQNPRHLVRRRGQEARLRCSPMKGHSHVYWYRQLPEEGLKFMVYLQKENIIDESGMPKERFSAEFPKEGPSILRIQQVVRGDSAAYFCASSPGQSTDTQYFGPGTRLTVL.

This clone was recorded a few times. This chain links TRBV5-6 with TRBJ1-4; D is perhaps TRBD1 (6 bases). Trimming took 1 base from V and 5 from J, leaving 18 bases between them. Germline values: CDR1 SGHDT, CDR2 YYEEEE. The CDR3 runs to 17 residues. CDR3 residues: CASSLPFRQERNEKLFF. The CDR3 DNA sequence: TGTGCCAGCAGCTTGCCCTTTAGACAGGAGAGAAATGAAAAACTGTTTTTT.

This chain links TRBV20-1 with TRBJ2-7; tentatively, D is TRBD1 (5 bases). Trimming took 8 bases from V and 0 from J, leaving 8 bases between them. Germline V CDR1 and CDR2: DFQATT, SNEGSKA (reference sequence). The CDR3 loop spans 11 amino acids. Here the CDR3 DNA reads TGCAGTCCTCAGGGCTCCTACGAGCAGTACTTC. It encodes CSPQGSYEQYF.